The 25 T cell receptor beta chains reported below all come from one sample, sequenced in a study of blood T cell repertoires in COVID-19. Profiling relied on immunoSEQ multiplex PCR, and the TCRdb table lists in-frame clones only, not all of them. This table holds some 260,000 clones, 87% found once. Material for sequencing was peripheral blood. Every receptor here comes from a man between 18 and 29 years old with active or convalescent COVID-19.

This clone was detected only once. The chain couples TRBV15 to TRBJ1-4, with D tentatively TRBD1 (6 bases). The CDR3 consists of 15 residues. Germline V gives CDR1 LNHNV, CDR2 YYDKDF (reference sequence). V lost 3 bases to trimming and J lost 6 bases, with 14 bases between them. The CDR3 DNA is TGTGCCACCAGCAGTAATCAGGGGCCGGATGAAAAACTGTTTTTT. Protein sequence: CATSSNQGPDEKLFF.

V usage is TRBV13 and J usage is TRBJ2-5; TRBD2 matches at 11 bases. The junction had 15 bases not matched to a gene; V was cut back by 4 bases and J by 5 bases. Germline V gives CDR1 PRHDT, CDR2 FYEKMQ (reference sequence). This CDR3 has 18 residues. CDR3 in DNA: TGTGCCAGCAGCTCCAGGGGGCTAGCGGGAGGTGATGGGGAGACCCAGTACTTC. Translating gives CASSSRGLAGGDGETQYF.

The chain joins TRBV6-2 or TRBV6-3 to TRBJ2-7, with 9 positions matching TRBD2. V trimming: 2 bases; J trimming: 6 bases; junction bases outside the gene matches: 5. Germline lookup yields CDR1 MNHEY and CDR2 SVGEGT. This CDR3 comprises 14 residues. CDR3 DNA sequence: TGTGCCAGCAGTTACGGCGGGGGGGGCCGCGAGCAGTACTTC. Translation: CASSYGGGGREQYF.

This rearrangement joins TRBV29-1 to TRBJ2-3; 11 positions match TRBD1. The CDR3 spans 13 residues. Germline V lookup: CDR1 SQVTM, CDR2 ANQGSEA. Trimming at V came to 6 bases and at J to 7 bases, leaving 6 bases not matched to a gene. In DNA form, the CDR3 reads TGCAGCGTCGGGACAGGGGGTCCAAATACGCAGTATTTT. Residues: CSVGTGGPNTQYF.

The V gene is TRBV4-1, the J gene TRBJ1-1, with TRBD1 as a possible D gene (5 bases). The CDR3 sequence is 14 residues long. Germline CDR1 is MGHRA and CDR2 is YSYEKL. The V end lost 1 base, the J end lost 1 base, and 7 bases lay between the germline ends. The CDR3 loop reads CASSQGGWNTEAFF. CDR3 in DNA: TGCGCCAGCAGCCAAGGGGGCTGGAACACTGAAGCTTTCTTT.

This chain joins TRBV18 and TRBJ2-7; no reliable D call. V lost 5 bases to trimming and J lost 0 bases, with 5 bases between them. Germline values: CDR1 KGHSH, CDR2 LQKENI. The CDR3 length is 12 residues. As DNA, the CDR3 is TGTGCCAGCTCAGCTAGCTCCTACGAGCAGTACTTC. Translation: CASSASSYEQYF.

This chain links TRBV2 with TRBJ2-3; unclear D gene. CDR3 length: 15 amino acids. Germline V gene sequence: CDR1 SNHLY, CDR2 FYNNEI. V lost 6 bases and J 0 bases, leaving 13 bases between the germline ends. This chain's CDR3 is CASSAVGSSTDTQYF. For the CDR3, the DNA is TGTGCCAGCAGCGCCGTCGGTTCAAGCACAGATACGCAGTATTTT.

The chain has TRBV27 and TRBJ1-5; TRBD1 is a possible D gene (5 bases). The germline V and J ends were trimmed by 4 bases and 4 bases, with 11 bases remaining between them. This CDR3 comprises 14 residues. Germline lookup yields CDR1 MNHEY and CDR2 SMNVEV (reference sequence). The CDR3, as DNA: TGTGCCAGCAGTTGGGCGAAGGGGAATCAGCCCCAGCATTTT. Its protein is CASSWAKGNQPQHF.

J is TRBJ2-3 and V is TRBV6-5; maybe TRBD2 (6 bases). V was shortened by 1 base and J by 5 bases, with 13 bases between the two germline ends. This CDR3 is 15 amino acids long. Germline CDR1 reads MNHEY; CDR2 reads SVGAGI. The CDR3 region has the DNA TGTGCCAGCAGTTACTTTTCGGGAGTTAGAGATACGCAGTATTTT. Its protein is CASSYFSGVRDTQYF.

The chain combines TRBV30 with TRBJ1-1, with D perhaps matching TRBD1 (6 bases). V was clipped by 2 bases and J by 1 base, with 11 bases between them. Germline CDR1 reads GTSNPN; CDR2 reads SVGIG (reference sequence). The length of the CDR3 is 14 residues. CDR3 protein: CAWSTGLPNTEAFF. The CDR3 nucleotides read TGTGCCTGGAGTACAGGGTTACCGAACACTGAAGCTTTCTTT.

In this sample, this clone turned up a few times. The chain links TRBV7-8 to TRBJ2-7; TRBD2 matches 8 bases. The J segment lost 5 bases and the V segment lost 1 base, leaving 7 bases of the junction unmatched. The germline gives CDR1 SGHVS, CDR2 FQNEAQ. This CDR3 comprises 15 residues. The CDR3 protein is CASSLVTSGRHEQYF. In DNA, the CDR3 is TGTGCCAGCAGCTTAGTCACTAGCGGTAGGCACGAGCAGTACTTC. Based on the CDR3 plus reference TRBV7-8 and TRBJ2-7, the full variable domain is GAGVSQSPRYKVAKRGQDVALRCDPISGHVSLFWYQQALGQGPEFLTYFQNEAQLDKSGLPSDRFFAERPEGSVSTLKIQRTQQEDSAVYLCASSLVTSGRHEQYFGPGTRLTVT.

This clone occurred a few times. The rearrangement joins TRBV30 to TRBJ1-2; tentatively, D is TRBD1 (6 bases). This CDR3 spans 13 amino acids. Per germline, CDR1 GTSNPN and CDR2 SVGIG (reference sequence). CDR3 amino acids: CADGGRGLYGYTF. The CDR3 DNA sequence: TGTGCTGATGGGGGCAGGGGCCTCTATGGCTACACCTTC.

V and J are TRBV13 and TRBJ2-1; D uncertain. This CDR3 is built from 12 residues. The germline gives CDR1 PRHDT, CDR2 FYEKMQ (reference sequence). The V and J ends lost 6 bases and 6 bases respectively, with 9 bases between them. In DNA form, the CDR3 reads TGTGCCAGCAGGAGCGTCGGCAATGAGCAGTTCTTC. Protein sequence: CASRSVGNEQFF.

V is TRBV5-1 and J is TRBJ1-2; 8 bases match TRBD1. Germline V lookup: CDR1 SGHRS, CDR2 YFSETQ. V was clipped by 2 bases and J by 3 bases; unmatched bases: 3. This CDR3 spans 14 amino acids. CDR3 coding DNA: TGCGCCAGCAGCTTAGCGGGACAGGACTATGGCTACACCTTC. It yields the protein CASSLAGQDYGYTF. Drawing the rest from reference TRBV5-1 and TRBJ1-2, the complete variable domain is KAGVTQTPRYLIKTRGQQVTLSCSPISGHRSVSWYQQTPGQGLQFLFEYFSETQRNKGNFPGRFSGRQFSNSRSEMNVSTLELGDSALYLCASSLAGQDYGYTFGSGTRLTVV.

The rearrangement links TRBV29-1 to TRBJ1-5; maybe TRBD1 (6 bases). V lost 7 bases and J lost 3, with 13 bases in between. CDR3 length: 13 amino acids. In germline, CDR1 is SQVTM, CDR2 ANQGSEA. CDR3 DNA sequence: TGCAGCGCAGCCGACAGGTACAATCAGCCCCAGCATTTT. Its translation is CSAADRYNQPQHF.

V and J are TRBV13 and TRBJ2-7; 10 nucleotides align to TRBD2. Germline V gene data show CDR1 as PRHDT and CDR2 as FYEKMQ (reference sequence). The CDR3 is 15 residues long. The V segment lost 6 bases and the J segment 5 bases; nucleotides outside the gene matches: 10. The CDR3 sequence: CASSPKREGRDEQYF. CDR3 coding DNA: TGTGCCAGCAGTCCAAAGCGGGAGGGCCGAGACGAGCAGTACTTC.

The chain combines TRBV2 with TRBJ2-1; TRBD2 matches at 10 bases. Germline CDR1 and CDR2: SNHLY and FYNNEI. With 6 bases clipped from V and 0 bases from J, the junction kept 2 bases outside the gene matches. CDR3 length: 15 residues. CDR3 nucleotides: TGTGCCAGCAGCCCTAGCGGGAGCTCCTACAATGAGCAGTTCTTC. It specifies CASSPSGSSYNEQFF.

This chain connects TRBV27 to TRBJ2-7; 8 nucleotides line up with TRBD2. CDR3 length: 15 amino acids. Unmatched junction bases numbered 10, after V lost 8 bases and J lost 1 base. The germline V gene encodes CDR1 MNHEY and CDR2 SMNVEV (reference sequence). The CDR3 DNA is TGTGCCAGCGGCCCTAGCGGGCGAGTTTCCTACGAGCAGTACTTC. Amino acid sequence: CASGPSGRVSYEQYF.

The rearrangement uses TRBV4-2 and TRBJ1-2; 12 bases are a match to TRBD1. The junction had 12 bases not matched to a gene; V was cut back by 0 bases and J by 4 bases. This CDR3 has 19 residues. Per the germline V gene, CDR1 is LGHNA and CDR2 is YNFKEQ. The CDR3, as DNA: TGTGCCAGCAGCCAAGACCCATCTCTCGGGACAGGGGGCGCCTATGGCTACACCTTC. Translation: CASSQDPSLGTGGAYGYTF.

The chain carries TRBV7-3 and TRBJ2-5; TRBD2 aligns across 14 bases. The CDR3 is 17 amino acids. CDR1 SGHTA and CDR2 FQGTGA come from the germline V gene. Trimming at V came to 4 bases and at J to 5 bases, leaving 9 bases not matched to a gene. The CDR3 DNA follows: TGTGCCAGCAGCTCGACTAGCGGGAGGGCCGGGAGGGAGACCCAGTACTTC. It codes for CASSSTSGRAGRETQYF.

The chain couples TRBV19 to TRBJ2-1; 13 positions agree with TRBD2. CDR3 length: 16 residues. From germline, CDR1 is LNHDA and CDR2 SQIVND (reference sequence). The V segment lost 5 bases and the J segment 7 bases; nucleotides outside the gene matches: 8. The CDR3 region is CASSVLAGGPSNEQFF. CDR3 in DNA: TGTGCCAGTAGTGTACTAGCGGGAGGGCCGTCAAATGAGCAGTTCTTC.

CDR3 sequence (DNA): TGTGCCATCAGTGTCACGCGAGAAAAAGAGCAGTTCTTC. Protein sequence: CAISVTREKEQFF. The rearrangement joins TRBV10-3 to TRBJ2-1, with no clear D. V lost 4 bases, J lost 10 bases, and 14 bases lay in between. Germline V gene sequence: CDR1 ENHRY, CDR2 SYGVKD. The CDR3 spans 13 residues.

This clone has just one count. This chain uses TRBV7-2 with TRBJ1-1; D gene unclear. Trimming removed 2 bases from V and 1 base from J, with 8 bases in between. The CDR3 consists of 14 residues. Germline V CDR1 and CDR2: SGHTA, FQGNSA. The CDR3 is CASSLFRSNTEAFF. DNA of the CDR3: TGTGCCAGCAGCTTATTCCGTTCGAACACTGAAGCTTTCTTT.

The V and J genes are TRBV19 and TRBJ1-5; TRBD1 aligns across 8 bases. CDR3 size: 14 residues. The germline V gene encodes CDR1 LNHDA and CDR2 SQIVND (reference sequence). J was trimmed by 7 bases and V by 1 base; bases with no gene match: 3. This CDR3 reads CASSIGDRGQPQHF. The CDR3 DNA reads as TGTGCCAGTAGTATAGGCGACAGGGGACAGCCCCAGCATTTT.

J is TRBJ2-1 and V is TRBV12-1; the table's D call TRBD2 went unverified against the DNA. TRBV12-1 is a known pseudogene. The CDR3 covers 17 residues. The CDR3 DNA sequence: TGTGCCAGCAGTCTTTCCCATCCGGGACTAGCGCTCAAGGGGGTGTTCTTC. As protein: CASSLSHPGLALKGVFF.